This T cell receptor (beta chain) was identified in a study of OX40 agonist ivuxolimab in advanced cancers. As for the study in general: Three patients showed partial responses: one hepatocellular carcinoma and two cutaneous melanoma cases.

Profiling relied on immunoSEQ multiplex PCR, and the TCRdb table lists in-frame clones only, not all of them. Here the sample spans about 77,000 clones, about 85% being singletons. Losses at the gene ends were 2 bases for V and 3 bases for J; bases not matched to a gene: 3. Germline V gives CDR1 LGHNT, CDR2 FRNRAP. The CDR3 extends over 16 amino acids. The source of this sequence is an adult with an advanced solid tumor such as melanoma, head and neck, liver or kidney cancer. The sequencing used CD4+ or CD8+ T cells sorted from blood, collected in a trial of the OX40 agonist ivuxolimab. The chain has TRBV12-5 and TRBJ2-7; 14 positions agree with TRBD2. The CDR3 DNA reads as TGTGCTAGTGGTTTGTACGGGACTAGCGGGGGCTACGAGCAGTACTTC. It codes for CASGLYGTSGGYEQYF.